This passage covers 13 T cell receptor beta chains from one sample sequenced in a study of CD8+ T cells in alopecia areata. As the sequencing template, cDNA was produced by extracting RNA and reverse transcribing it. TCRdb keeps only in-frame clones here, not all; method: immunoSEQ multiplex PCR. The table records some 180,000 clones, over 55% of them present only once. This material consisted of CD4+ T cells sorted from blood, taken at week 0. The receptor source for this set is a human donor with alopecia areata.

This clone appeared a single time. The chain joins TRBV29-1 to TRBJ2-6; D might be TRBD1 (5 bases). Germline V gene sequence: CDR1 SQVTM, CDR2 ANQGSEA. Trimming removed 4 bases from V and 3 bases from J, with 10 bases in between. The CDR3 is made up of 14 amino acids. The DNA of the CDR3 is TGCAGCGTTGCCCCCAGGGTTGGGGCCAACGTCCTGACTTTC. As protein: CSVAPRVGANVLTF. Supplemented by reference TRBV29-1 and TRBJ2-6, the full variable domain reads SAVISQKPSRDICQRGTSLTIQCQVDSQVTMMFWYRQQPGQSLTLIATANQGSEATYESGFVIDKFPISRPNLTFSTLTVSNMSPEDSSIYLCSVAPRVGANVLTFGAGSRLTVL.

This clone has more than one count but fewer than ten. CDR3: CASSFGTSGGLTGETQYF. The CDR3 region has the DNA TGCGCCAGCAGCTTCGGGACTAGCGGGGGCCTCACCGGGGAGACCCAGTACTTC. The chain carries TRBV5-1 and TRBJ2-5, with TRBD2 matching 14 bases. J lost 5 bases, V lost 2 bases, and 11 bases had no gene match. Germline V gene sequence: CDR1 SGHRS, CDR2 YFSETQ. This CDR3 is built from 18 residues. The complete variable domain, with remaining parts taken from reference TRBV5-1 and TRBJ2-5, reads KAGVTQTPRYLIKTRGQQVTLSCSPISGHRSVSWYQQTPGQGLQFLFEYFSETQRNKGNFPGRFSGRQFSNSRSEMNVSTLELGDSALYLCASSFGTSGGLTGETQYFGPGTRLLVL.

CDR3 sequence: CASSLQSESPLHF. As DNA, the CDR3 is TGTGCCAGCAGCTTACAGTCCGAGTCACCCCTCCACTTT. This chain links TRBV7-2 with TRBJ1-6; D not certain. The CDR3 is made up of 13 amino acids. The germline gives CDR1 SGHTA, CDR2 FQGNSA. Trimming pared 2 bases from V and 10 bases from J, leaving 9 bases between.

This clone was observed a few times. The chain employs TRBV5-6 and TRBJ1-2; D unclear. CDR3 length: 14 amino acids. Germline loops: CDR1 SGHDT, CDR2 YYEEEE. V was cut by 6 bases and J by 8 bases, with 20 bases left in between. CDR3 nucleotides: TGTGCCAGCACCCCGGGAGGTCCACGGTCGGGCTACACCTTC. Its protein product is CASTPGGPRSGYTF.

The chain uses TRBV13 and TRBJ1-6; unclear D gene. The CDR3 loop spans 15 amino acids. V lost 1 base to trimming and J lost 10 bases, with 14 bases between them. Germline V gene lookup returns CDR1 PRHDT and CDR2 FYEKMQ (reference sequence). The chain's CDR3 is CASSLDGGPVSPLHF. The CDR3 nucleotides are TGTGCCAGCAGCTTAGATGGTGGCCCGGTATCACCCCTCCACTTT.

The V call is TRBV19, the J call TRBJ1-6, with unresolved D. The CDR3 is made up of 12 amino acids. Germline values: CDR1 LNHDA, CDR2 SQIVND (reference sequence). The V end was cut by 5 bases, the J end by 14 bases, with 13 bases between. CDR3 sequence (DNA): TGTGCCAGTAGTTCCCAGGACTGGTCCCTCCACTTT. Translation: CASSSQDWSLHF. Combining the CDR3 with reference TRBV19 and TRBJ1-6 gives the whole variable domain DGGITQSPKYLFRKEGQNVTLSCEQNLNHDAMYWYRQDPGQGLRLIYYSQIVNDFQKGDIAEGYSVSREKKESFPLTVTSAQKNPTAFYLCASSSQDWSLHFGNGTRLTVT.

The genes are TRBV27 and TRBJ2-7; D is unclear. Looked up from germline, CDR1 is MNHEY and CDR2 is SMNVEV (reference sequence). V shed 5 bases and J shed 3 bases, with 14 bases lying between them. CDR3 length: 14 residues. As DNA, the CDR3 is TGTGCCAGCAGTATCACATACTCCCACTACGAGCAGTACTTC. The encoded protein is CASSITYSHYEQYF.

V usage is TRBV15 and J usage is TRBJ1-1; D unclear. Between the trimmed V and J ends, which lost 0 bases and 6 bases, there was a span of 14 bases. The length of the CDR3 is 15 residues. Germline-derived CDR1 and CDR2 are LNHNV and YYDKDF (reference sequence). For the CDR3, the DNA is TGTGCCACCAGCAGAGATCATAGGGCTGAAGCTGAAGCTTTCTTT. Translating it yields CATSRDHRAEAEAFF.

V is TRBV7-2 and J is TRBJ2-7; 7 bases are a match to TRBD1. Germline-derived CDR1 and CDR2 are SGHTA and FQGNSA. Trimming took 4 bases from V and 2 from J; bases not matched to a gene: 11. The CDR3 runs to 16 residues. This CDR3 is CASSSTGWGQTYEQYF. The CDR3 nucleotides are TGTGCCAGCAGCTCGACCGGATGGGGACAGACCTACGAGCAGTACTTC. The variable domain in full, completed from reference TRBV7-2 and TRBJ2-7, reads GAGVSQSPSNKVTEKGKDVELRCDPISGHTALYWYRQSLGQGLEFLIYFQGNSAPDKSGLPSDRFSAERTGGSVSTLTIQRTQQEDSAVYLCASSSTGWGQTYEQYFGPGTRLTVT.

The chain recombines TRBV11-2 with TRBJ1-1; 8 positions match TRBD1. The V gene's germline CDR1 is SGHAT and CDR2 FQNNGV. CDR3 size: 15 residues. V lost 4 bases and J lost 4; bases outside the gene matches: 8. The CDR3 reads CASSSRTGILTEAFF. CDR3 bases: TGTGCCAGCAGCTCCCGGACAGGGATCCTCACTGAAGCTTTCTTT. Looking up the rest from reference TRBV11-2 and TRBJ1-1 gives the full variable domain: EAGVAQSPRYKIIEKRQSVAFWCNPISGHATLYWYQQILGQGPKLLIQFQNNGVVDDSQLPKDRFSAERLKGVDSTLKIQPAKLEDSAVYLCASSSRTGILTEAFFGQGTRLTVV.

This clone has just a few counts. This sequence joins TRBV4-1 and TRBJ2-7, with 14 bases that match TRBD2. The V segment lost 4 bases and the J segment 5 bases; nucleotides outside the gene matches: 4. The CDR3 length is 15 residues. In germline, CDR1 is MGHRA, CDR2 YSYEKL. For the CDR3, the DNA is TGCGCCAGCAGCCGAGGGACTAGCGGGGGTGACGAGCAGTACTTC. Translation: CASSRGTSGGDEQYF.

V is TRBV6-6 and J is TRBJ1-5; tentatively, D is TRBD1 (6 bases). The V end was cut by 8 bases, the J end by 7 bases, with 12 bases between. This CDR3 comprises 12 residues. Per the germline V gene, CDR1 is MNHNY and CDR2 is SVGAGI (reference sequence). The CDR3 protein is CASPRGKQPQHF. CDR3 nucleotide sequence: TGTGCCAGCCCTAGGGGGAAACAGCCCCAGCATTTT.

This chain uses TRBV5-1 with TRBJ2-3; 9 nucleotides agree with TRBD1. From germline, CDR1 is SGHRS and CDR2 YFSETQ. This CDR3 has 15 residues. Unmatched junction bases numbered 6, after V lost 3 bases and J lost 4 bases. CDR3 DNA: TGCGCCAGCAGCTGGGACAGGGCGTCTTCAGATACGCAGTATTTT. It yields the protein CASSWDRASSDTQYF.